Each of the 12 T cell receptor beta chains below was sequenced from the same sample in a study of radiotherapy plus CTLA-4 blockade in lung cancer. The assay was immunoSEQ multiplex PCR, and TCRdb's table has in-frame clones only and misses some. The sample holds about 98,000 clones; 82% are singletons and the top ten take 3% to 3.5%. The sequenced sample was peripheral blood, obtained from a patient treated with radiotherapy plus ipilimumab. The source is a human donor with non-small cell lung cancer who had a partial response to radiotherapy plus ipilimumab.

This clone was recorded once. The V gene is TRBV7-8, the J gene TRBJ1-1; D unclear. CDR3 length: 13 amino acids. CDR1 and CDR2 (germline): SGHVS, FQNEAQ. CDR3 DNA: TGTGCAGCGGGTTTTAGGTCTGCGACTGAAGCTTTCTTT. Translation: CAAGFRSATEAFF.

The chain couples TRBV7-2 to TRBJ2-7, with a possible D match to TRBD1 (5 bases). The CDR3 totals 15 residues. The germline V gene has CDR1 SGHTA and CDR2 FQGNSA. Trimming removed 0 bases from V and 4 bases from J, with 13 bases in between. DNA for the CDR3: TGTGCCAGCAGCTTAGCGCAGGGCAGGGAATACGAGCAGTACTTC. This translates into CASSLAQGREYEQYF.

Here the CDR3 reads CASSLGTSGALGTSYEQYF. As DNA, the CDR3 is TGTGCCAGCTCACTGGGGACTAGCGGGGCGTTGGGCACTTCCTACGAGCAGTACTTC. This chain connects TRBV18 to TRBJ2-7; TRBD2 matches at 13 bases. The CDR3 runs 19 residues. CDR1 and CDR2 (germline): KGHSH, LQKENI. After removal of 4 bases from V and 1 base from J, the junction contained 13 bases not matched to a gene.

There are a few counts of this clone. The rearrangement links TRBV7-2 to TRBJ2-3; 8 positions agree with TRBD2. Looked up from germline, CDR1 is SGHTA and CDR2 is FQGNSA. V lost 6 bases, J lost 6 bases, and 8 bases stayed unmatched. This CDR3 comprises 14 residues. Here the CDR3 DNA reads TGTGCCAGCAGAAACGGACTAGCCGCGGATACGCAGTATTTT. This gives the protein CASRNGLAADTQYF.

V gene TRBV28 combines with J gene TRBJ1-1; no clear D gene. V was pared by 2 bases and J by 8 bases, with 6 bases between. The V gene's germline CDR1 is MDHEN and CDR2 SYDVKM. This CDR3 is 11 amino acids long. The CDR3 DNA sequence: TGTGCCAGCAGTTTAACCAGGGAAGCTTTCTTT. Translation gives CASSLTREAFF.

The CDR3 bases are TGTGCCAGCAGCTCTGACAGGGGGCTCGACGGCGAGCAGTACTTC. Its protein is CASSSDRGLDGEQYF. The V gene is TRBV5-4, the J gene TRBJ2-7, with TRBD1 matching over 10 bases. The ends lost 3 bases at V and 6 bases at J; junction bases unmatched: 9. Per germline, CDR1 SGHNT and CDR2 YYREEE (reference sequence). The CDR3 has 15 residues.

A remark on this clone: A read error may produce the germline difference seen at one junction end. Here the CDR3 DNA reads TGTGCCAGCAGCTTAGCGGGGATTCAAGAGGCCCAGTACTTC. Encoded protein: CASSLAGIQEAQYF. V and J are TRBV5-6 and TRBJ2-5; TRBD2 aligns across 7 bases. This CDR3 comprises 14 residues. CDR1 and CDR2 from the germline V gene are SGHDT and YYEEEE.

This rearrangement joins TRBV27 to TRBJ1-5; D is possibly TRBD1 (5 bases). Between the trimmed V and J ends, which lost 5 bases and 7 bases, there was a span of 12 bases. CDR3 size: 13 residues. In germline, CDR1 is MNHEY, CDR2 SMNVEV (reference sequence). CDR3 DNA sequence: TGTGCCAGCAGTCCCCCTGGGGGGCAGCCCCAGCATTTT. It encodes CASSPPGGQPQHF.

This clone was detected once. The chain carries TRBV2 and TRBJ2-1, with a possible D match to TRBD2 (6 bases). The CDR3 is 16 residues long. V was cut by 4 bases and J by 0 bases, with 13 bases left in between. Germline loops: CDR1 SNHLY, CDR2 FYNNEI. As DNA, the CDR3 is TGTGCCAGCAGTGGTTCGGGGGTACGCTCCTACAATGAGCAGTTCTTC. As protein: CASSGSGVRSYNEQFF.

V gene TRBV10-3 combines with J gene TRBJ2-7; the D is unclear. The germline V gene has CDR1 ENHRY and CDR2 SYGVKD. CDR3 length equals 11 residues. The V end was cut by 4 bases, the J end by 4 bases, with 5 bases between. Here the CDR3 DNA reads TGTGCCATCAGTGGACAATACGAGCAGTACTTC. Translating it yields CAISGQYEQYF.

This chain links TRBV5-4 with TRBJ1-1; 7 bases match TRBD1. V gave up 4 bases and J gave up 1 base; unmatched junction bases: 7. The CDR3 runs 15 residues. Germline V gene lookup returns CDR1 SGHNT and CDR2 YYREEE (reference sequence). In DNA form, the CDR3 reads TGTGCCAGCAGCCGACCGGGACAGAAGAACACTGAAGCTTTCTTT. Its translation: CASSRPGQKNTEAFF.

CDR3 region: CASSLLAAPTNEKLFF. For the CDR3, the DNA is TGTGCCAGCAGTTTATTGGCCGCCCCAACTAATGAAAAACTGTTTTTT. The V and J genes are TRBV28 and TRBJ1-4; the D is unclear. V dropped 1 base and J dropped 0 bases, with 9 bases sitting between them. Germline CDR1 reads MDHEN; CDR2 reads SYDVKM. The CDR3 runs to 16 residues.